These T cell receptor beta chains were read from a single sample in a study of blood T cell repertoires in COVID-19. Sequencing used immunoSEQ multiplex PCR; TCRdb keeps in-frame clones, though not all of them. The data hold approximately 250,000 clones, with 65% to 90% observed a single time. Sequenced: PBMCs or T cells enriched from blood (not recorded which). All receptors derive from a woman between 45 and 60 years old with acute COVID-19. CDR3s include the opening cysteine and the closing phenylalanine or tryptophan. D genes are given only for firm matches. A clone size is listed for some rows: how often the clone was seen (once, few, many), or a class if it is expanded.

>few|-|TRBV5-1|TRBJ1-1
CASRDTGNTEAFF
TGCGCCAGCAGGGACACGGGGAACACTGAAGCTTTCTTT
>-|TRBD1|TRBV10-1|TRBJ2-7
CASSAYRGRSYEQYF
TGCGCCAGCAGTGCTTACAGGGGCCGTTCCTACGAGCAGTACTTC
>-|TRBD1|TRBV5-1|TRBJ1-4
CASSLARGAREKLFF
TGCGCCAGCAGCTTGGCCAGGGGGGCTCGGGAAAAACTGTTTTTT
>-|-|TRBV7-3|TRBJ2-5
CASSPTREETQYF
TGTGCCAGCAGCCCAACTAGGGAAGAGACCCAGTACTTC
>-|TRBD2|TRBV3-1/TRBV3-2|TRBJ2-3
CASSQEMSGGGTDTQYF
TGTGCCAGCAGCCAAGAAATGAGCGGGGGTGGCACAGATACGCAGTATTTT
>-|TRBD1|TRBV18|TRBJ1-5
CASSPRGGEAQHF
TGTGCCAGCTCTCCGAGAGGGGGCGAAGCCCAGCATTTT
>-|-|TRBV11-1|TRBJ2-3
CASSPYSTDTQYF
TGTGCCAGCAGCCCCTACAGCACAGATACGCAGTATTTT
>-|TRBD1|TRBV19|TRBJ2-6
CASSIRAGQGSGANVLTF
TGTGCCAGTAGTATTAGGGCGGGACAGGGCTCCGGGGCCAACGTCCTGACTTTC
>-|-|TRBV7-2|TRBJ2-7
CASSPLRDYEQYF
TGTGCCAGCAGCCCCCTCCGGGACTACGAGCAGTACTTC
>-|-|TRBV24-1|TRBJ2-1
CATSDLSRDEQFF
TGTGCCACCAGTGATTTGTCGAGAGATGAGCAGTTCTTC
>-|-|TRBV19|TRBJ1-2
CASSLLSGTRGYTF
TGTGCCAGTAGCCTCCTTTCCGGGACTCGGGGCTACACCTTC
>-|TRBD2|TRBV6-5|TRBJ2-3
CASSFGLAGAADTQYF
TGTGCCAGCAGTTTTGGACTAGCGGGAGCGGCCGATACGCAGTATTTT
>-|-|TRBV11-2|TRBJ2-4
CASSLAPTGKNIQYF
TGTGCCAGCAGCTTAGCCCCCACAGGGAAAAACATTCAGTACTTC
>-|-|TRBV9|TRBJ1-4
CASSAGANIATNEKLFF
TGTGCCAGCAGCGCCGGAGCAAATATTGCAACTAATGAAAAACTGTTTTTT
>-|-|TRBV7-6|TRBJ2-7
CASSRSSREQYF
TGTGCCAGCAGCAGGTCTAGTCGCGAGCAGTACTTC
>-|-|TRBV7-2|TRBJ1-2
CASSPRTVPGGYTF
TGTGCCAGCAGCCCCCGGACAGTCCCGGGTGGCTACACCTTC
>once|-|TRBV6-5|TRBJ2-7
CASSYGLTYEQYF
TGTGCCAGCAGTTACGGCTTAACCTACGAGCAGTACTTC
>-|TRBD2|TRBV7-9|TRBJ2-1
CASSLGTSGSYNEQFF
TGTGCCAGCAGCTTGGGGACTAGCGGCTCCTACAATGAGCAGTTCTTC
>-|TRBD1|TRBV2|TRBJ1-4
CASSDGQVNEKLFF
TGTGCCAGCAGTGACGGACAGGTTAATGAAAAACTGTTTTTT
>-|-|TRBV19|TRBJ2-2
CASRRGRYEPTGELFF
TGTGCCAGTAGAAGGGGGAGATATGAGCCAACCGGGGAGCTGTTTTTT
>-|TRBD1|TRBV5-6|TRBJ1-5
CASSLSGTGANQPQHF
TGTGCCAGCAGCTTGAGTGGGACAGGGGCAAATCAGCCCCAGCATTTT
>-|-|TRBV6-8|TRBJ2-2
CASSPTGIGPFTGELFF
TGTGCCAGCAGTCCTACAGGGATAGGGCCGTTCACCGGGGAGCTGTTTTTT
>-|-|TRBV14|TRBJ1-2
CASSLTGLGYTF
TGTGCCAGCAGCCTGACGGGTCTTGGCTACACCTTC